One and the same sample provided the 28 T cell receptor beta chains below, sequenced in a study of blood T cell repertoires in COVID-19. Clones were sequenced by immunoSEQ multiplex PCR, and TCRdb holds only the in-frame ones, with some missing. This table has more than 250,000 clones, about 87% appearing once. The source material was peripheral blood. The receptors here all came from a human donor in a cohort sampled during active COVID-19.

This clone has a single count. The chain recombines TRBV10-2 with TRBJ2-2; D is ambiguous. This CDR3 is built from 15 residues. The V and J ends lost 5 bases and 1 base respectively, with 11 bases between them. Germline CDR1 is WSHSY and CDR2 is SAAADI. The chain's CDR3 is CASSSSGLNTGELFF. The CDR3 region has the DNA TGCGCCAGCAGTTCGTCCGGGTTGAACACCGGGGAGCTGTTTTTT.

The rearrangement uses TRBV10-3 and TRBJ1-1; 8 nucleotides agree with TRBD1. CDR1 is ENHRY and CDR2 is SYGVKD in the germline V gene. The trim removed 0 bases at V and 4 bases at J, leaving 4 bases unmatched. The CDR3 covers 15 residues. The DNA of the CDR3 is TGTGCCATCAGTGAGTCTACAGGGGGAATCACTGAAGCTTTCTTT. It specifies CAISESTGGITEAFF.

The V gene is TRBV28, the J gene TRBJ2-7, with D perhaps matching TRBD1 (6 bases). The ends were cut back, 5 bases at V and 2 bases at J, with 13 bases in the middle. CDR1 is MDHEN, CDR2 SYDVKM, per germline. The CDR3 spans 14 residues. The DNA of the CDR3 is TGTGCCAGCAGTGGGACACCCGGAACCTACGAGCAGTACTTC. Encoded protein: CASSGTPGTYEQYF.

CDR3 coding DNA: TGTGCCAGCAGCCCTCACAATGAGCAGTTCTTC. It specifies CASSPHNEQFF. The V gene is TRBV5-5, the J gene TRBJ2-1; unclear D gene. The CDR3 consists of 11 residues. In germline, CDR1 is SGHKS, CDR2 YYEKEE (reference sequence). V was trimmed by 4 bases and J by 5 bases, leaving 4 bases between them. The entire variable domain, with the rest obtained from reference TRBV5-5 and TRBJ2-1, is as follows: DAGVTQSPTHLIKTRGQQVTLRCSPISGHKSVSWYQQVLGQGPQFIFQYYEKEERGRGNFPDRFSARQFPNYSSELNVNALLLGDSALYLCASSPHNEQFFGPGTRLTVL.

V is TRBV5-6 and J is TRBJ2-2, with D possibly matching TRBD1 (5 bases). V was trimmed by 2 bases and J by 4 bases, leaving 18 bases between them. The germline V gene has CDR1 SGHDT and CDR2 YYEEEE. This CDR3 spans 17 amino acids. The CDR3 nucleotides are TGTGCCAGCAGCTTTCTCTATGAGCCTAGGGGCACCGGGGAGCTGTTTTTT. Residues: CASSFLYEPRGTGELFF.

This chain uses TRBV29-1 with TRBJ1-1; 10 bases are shared with TRBD1. Trimming took 3 bases from V and 5 from J; bases not matched to a gene: 21. CDR3 size: 19 residues. Germline values: CDR1 SQVTM, CDR2 ANQGSEA. Written as DNA, the CDR3 is TGCAGCGTTGACGGGCCGGGACAGGGGAGAGGGGTTTGGGTTACTGAAGCTTTCTTT. This codes for CSVDGPGQGRGVWVTEAFF.

This clone came up many times. J is TRBJ1-2 and V is TRBV28; 10 nucleotides agree with TRBD1. J gave up 12 bases and V 4 bases, and 5 bases lay outside the gene matches. The length of the CDR3 is 12 residues. The germline gives CDR1 MDHEN, CDR2 SYDVKM. The chain's CDR3 is CASSYDRGLNTF. Here the CDR3 DNA reads TGTGCCAGCAGTTACGACAGGGGGCTAAACACCTTC.

The rearrangement links TRBV6-4 to TRBJ2-3, with 12 positions matching TRBD2. This CDR3 contains 18 residues. The germline gives CDR1 MRHNA, CDR2 SNTAGT. With V trimmed by 10 bases and J by 0 bases, 14 bases remained unmatched. CDR3 protein: CATNPLAGGYVSTDTQYF. The CDR3 region has the DNA TGTGCCACCAACCCGCTAGCGGGAGGGTATGTAAGCACAGATACGCAGTATTTT.

The rearrangement uses TRBV27 and TRBJ2-5; 11 nucleotides match TRBD1. CDR3 length equals 16 residues. Germline V gene lookup returns CDR1 MNHEY and CDR2 SMNVEV (reference sequence). The J segment lost 5 bases and the V segment lost 5 bases, leaving 10 bases of the junction unmatched. This CDR3 is CASSPGQGDFLETQYF. CDR3 sequence (DNA): TGTGCCAGCAGTCCGGGACAGGGGGATTTTTTGGAGACCCAGTACTTC.

The CDR3 loop is CASSWTGNQPQHF. As DNA, the CDR3 is TGTGCCAGCAGTTGGACAGGTAATCAGCCCCAGCATTTT. This rearrangement joins TRBV12-3 or TRBV12-4 to TRBJ1-5, with 7 nucleotides matching TRBD1. V was pared by 4 bases and J by 4 bases, with 1 base of the junction left unmatched. The CDR3 is 13 residues long.

The chain uses TRBV13 and TRBJ1-2, with D unclear. CDR1 is PRHDT and CDR2 is FYEKMQ in the germline V gene (reference sequence). The CDR3 runs to 14 residues. Trimming took 5 bases from V and 0 from J, leaving 10 bases between them. The CDR3, as DNA: TGTGCCAGCAGCACCCGCAGATCTAACTATGGCTACACCTTC. It yields the protein CASSTRRSNYGYTF.

CDR3: CASGFGGSAETQYF. In DNA form, the CDR3 reads TGTGCTAGTGGTTTTGGCGGGAGTGCAGAGACCCAGTACTTC. This chain links TRBV12-5 with TRBJ2-5; TRBD2 aligns across 7 bases. From germline, CDR1 is LGHNT and CDR2 FRNRAP. V shed 3 bases and J 4 bases; nucleotides not matched to a gene: 5. The CDR3 runs 14 residues.

The rearrangement links TRBV6-6 to TRBJ1-6; D gene uncertain. Per germline, CDR1 MNHNY and CDR2 SVGAGI (reference sequence). This CDR3 contains 16 residues. The ends were cut back, 6 bases at V and 9 bases at J, with 21 bases in the middle. The CDR3 DNA sequence: TGTGCCAGCAGGGAGACGGGAAGAGGCAGGAGTTCACCCCTCCACTTT. As protein: CASRETGRGRSSPLHF.

J is TRBJ2-2 and V is TRBV11-2, with 7 bases lining up with TRBD2. The CDR3 runs to 17 residues. V was clipped by 0 bases and J by 2 bases; unmatched bases: 6. CDR1 is SGHAT, CDR2 FQNNGV, per germline. CDR3 bases: TGTGCCAGCAGCTTAGAAGGCCGACTAGCCAACACCGGGGAGCTGTTTTTT. Its protein is CASSLEGRLANTGELFF.

The CDR3 bases are TGTGCCAGTAGTAATGCGGCAGTCAGGGGCACAGATACGCAGTATTTT. Translating gives CASSNAAVRGTDTQYF. This sequence joins TRBV19 and TRBJ2-3; D is possibly TRBD1 (5 bases). V was cut by 4 bases and J by 1 base, with 15 bases left in between. Germline assignment: CDR1 LNHDA and CDR2 SQIVND (reference sequence). This CDR3 region has 16 residues.

J is TRBJ2-1 and V is TRBV4-2; 16 bases match TRBD2. Germline trimming cut 1 base from V and 9 bases from J; bases unmatched to any gene: 3. The germline V gene has CDR1 LGHNA and CDR2 YNFKEQ. The CDR3 is 16 amino acids. The CDR3 region is CASSQAGTSGRAEQFF. The CDR3 region has the DNA TGTGCCAGCAGCCAAGCCGGGACTAGCGGGAGGGCTGAGCAGTTCTTC.

This chain links TRBV6-6 with TRBJ1-2, with 8 bases aligning to TRBD1. The CDR3 contains 14 residues. V trimming: 2 bases; J trimming: 6 bases; junction bases outside the gene matches: 5. CDR1 is MNHNY, CDR2 SVGAGI, per germline (reference sequence). The CDR3 loop is CASSYQDRVHGYTF. DNA for the CDR3: TGTGCCAGCAGTTACCAGGACAGGGTACATGGCTACACCTTC.

V usage is TRBV7-3 and J usage is TRBJ2-7; 11 nucleotides align to TRBD2. This CDR3 comprises 15 residues. CDR1 SGHTA and CDR2 FQGTGA come from the germline V gene. V trimming: 4 bases; J trimming: 3 bases; junction bases outside the gene matches: 5. The DNA of the CDR3 is TGTGCCAGCAGCTCCCGACTAGCGGGGTACTACGAGCAGTACTTC. Amino acids: CASSSRLAGYYEQYF.

This rearrangement joins TRBV4-1 to TRBJ1-4; D perhaps matches TRBD1 (5 bases). There are 15 residues in the CDR3. Germline V gene lookup returns CDR1 MGHRA and CDR2 YSYEKL. Trimming removed 4 bases at V and 7 bases at J, with 16 bases between. The CDR3 DNA sequence: TGCGCCAGCAGCCGCGTGCAGGGTAGTTTTGAAAAACTGTTTTTT. As protein: CASSRVQGSFEKLFF.

This clone occurred once. J is TRBJ1-5 and V is TRBV19, with D tentatively TRBD1 (6 bases). Germline CDR1 and CDR2: LNHDA and SQIVND (reference sequence). The ends were cut back, 6 bases at V and 1 base at J, with 16 bases in the middle. The CDR3 sequence is 16 residues long. CDR3 residues: CASRLGGQRSNQPQHF. The CDR3 DNA is TGTGCCAGTAGACTTGGAGGACAGAGAAGCAATCAGCCCCAGCATTTT.

The chain joins TRBV6-4 to TRBJ1-2, with D perhaps matching TRBD1 (6 bases). The CDR3 is made up of 15 amino acids. V was shortened by 5 bases and J by 3 bases, with 16 bases between the two germline ends. CDR1 and CDR2 (germline): MRHNA, SNTAGT. The CDR3 coding sequence is TGTGCCAGCAGTACGAAAGCGGACAGCTACTATGGCTACACCTTC. As protein: CASSTKADSYYGYTF.

The chain carries TRBV6-5 and TRBJ1-6; 8 bases are shared with TRBD1. This CDR3 contains 15 residues. The germline gives CDR1 MNHEY, CDR2 SVGAGI. The V gene end was trimmed by 6 bases and the J gene end by 7 bases; junction bases not matched to a gene: 8. CDR3 DNA: TGTGCCAGCAGAGCTGGACAGGGTGCAAATTCACCCCTCCACTTT. This encodes CASRAGQGANSPLHF.

The chain combines TRBV5-6 with TRBJ2-7; 9 bases align to TRBD1. Losses at the gene ends were 0 bases for V and 2 bases for J; bases not matched to a gene: 12. The CDR3 extends over 18 amino acids. The germline CDR1 and CDR2 sequences are SGHDT and YYEEEE. As DNA, the CDR3 is TGTGCCAGCAGCTTGGGATTCGCATTACAGGGGGCCCCCTACGAGCAGTACTTC. Protein: CASSLGFALQGAPYEQYF. The variable domain in full, completed from reference TRBV5-6 and TRBJ2-7, reads DAGVTQSPTHLIKTRGQQVTLRCSPKSGHDTVSWYQQALGQGPQFIFQYYEEEERQRGNFPDRFSGHQFPNYSSELNVNALLLGDSALYLCASSLGFALQGAPYEQYFGPGTRLTVT.

J is TRBJ2-7 and V is TRBV5-1, with 8 bases fitting TRBD1. Germline V CDR1 and CDR2: SGHRS, YFSETQ. This CDR3 is 13 amino acids long. The V segment lost 5 bases and the J segment 5 bases; nucleotides outside the gene matches: 6. The CDR3 loop reads CASSYDRGDEQYF. For the CDR3, the DNA is TGCGCCAGCAGTTATGACAGGGGCGACGAGCAGTACTTC.

This chain connects TRBV5-1 to TRBJ1-3; D is possibly TRBD1 (5 bases). CDR3 size: 13 residues. The germline gives CDR1 SGHRS, CDR2 YFSETQ. Trimming removed 0 bases from V and 7 bases from J, with 8 bases in between. The CDR3 is CASSLAGRNTIYF. The CDR3 bases are TGCGCCAGCAGCTTGGCAGGGCGGAACACCATATATTTT.

The J gene is TRBJ2-1, the V gene TRBV7-9; 7 bases match TRBD1. Germline V gene data show CDR1 as SEHNR and CDR2 as FQNEAQ (reference sequence). The CDR3 runs to 16 residues. Trimming took 8 bases from V and 6 from J; bases not matched to a gene: 16. CDR3 DNA sequence: TGTGCCAGCGGCTCTTCCGGGACAGAAAGAATCAATGAGCAGTTCTTC. It encodes CASGSSGTERINEQFF.

The gene calls are TRBV29-1 and TRBJ2-3; D gene unclear. Per the germline V gene, CDR1 is SQVTM and CDR2 is ANQGSEA. V was pared by 4 bases and J by 5 bases, with 4 bases between. The CDR3 has 10 residues. CDR3 DNA: TGCAGCGTTGGAGTAGATACGCAGTATTTT. Translation: CSVGVDTQYF.

The genes are TRBV5-1 and TRBJ1-1; D is unresolved. Germline V gene data show CDR1 as SGHRS and CDR2 as YFSETQ. CDR3 length: 14 amino acids. V was shortened by 0 bases and J by 0 bases, with 6 bases between the two germline ends. The CDR3 nucleotides read TGCGCCAGCAGCTTGGGACACATGAACACTGAAGCTTTCTTT. Its translation: CASSLGHMNTEAFF.